The 5 T cell receptor beta chains presented below share a single source sample, sequenced in a study of OX40 agonist ivuxolimab in advanced cancers. TCRdb's copy holds only in-frame clones and misses some; the assay was immunoSEQ multiplex PCR. The data show around 35,000 clones, with around 73% seen just once and more than 10% held by the top ten. The specimen comprised CD4+ or CD8+ T cells sorted from blood, sampled in a trial of the OX40 agonist ivuxolimab. Receptors originate from an adult with an advanced solid tumor such as melanoma, head and neck, liver or kidney cancer.

This chain joins TRBV7-9 and TRBJ2-3; tentatively, D is TRBD2 (5 bases). Germline values: CDR1 SEHNR, CDR2 FQNEAQ (reference sequence). The V gene lost 4 bases and the J gene lost 5 bases, with 16 bases spanning the gap. The CDR3 extends over 15 amino acids. The DNA of the CDR3 is TGTGCCAGCAGCTCGTCTGGGAGCCCGGGAGATACGCAGTATTTT. The encoded protein is CASSSSGSPGDTQYF.

The chain combines TRBV10-3 with TRBJ2-2, with unresolved D. The V end lost 2 bases, the J end lost 4 bases, and 17 bases lay between the germline ends. The CDR3 consists of 17 residues. CDR1 ENHRY and CDR2 SYGVKD come from the germline V gene. CDR3 nucleotides: TGTGCCATCAGTGAGACCACAGCCGACCCTGGCACCGGGGAGCTGTTTTTT. This encodes CAISETTADPGTGELFF.

The V call is TRBV7-2, the J call TRBJ1-1; 8 bases match TRBD1. The CDR3 totals 16 residues. CDR1 is SGHTA and CDR2 is FQGNSA in the germline V gene. V shed 5 bases and J 1 base; nucleotides not matched to a gene: 9. CDR3 in amino acids: CASSLHPGGPNTEAFF. In DNA, the CDR3 is TGTGCCAGCAGCCTACACCCAGGGGGCCCGAACACTGAAGCTTTCTTT.

Only a few counts were recorded for this clone. The rearrangement joins TRBV19 to TRBJ2-3; 12 nucleotides align to TRBD2. With 4 bases clipped from V and 2 bases from J, the junction kept 4 bases outside the gene matches. This CDR3 is 16 amino acids long. The germline V gene has CDR1 LNHDA and CDR2 SQIVND (reference sequence). DNA for the CDR3: TGTGCCAGTAGTACCTGGACTAGCGGGGACACAGATACGCAGTATTTT. Translation: CASSTWTSGDTDTQYF. The full variable domain, in which reference TRBV19 and TRBJ2-3 provide the parts outside the CDR3, is DGGITQSPKYLFRKEGQNVTLSCEQNLNHDAMYWYRQDPGQGLRLIYYSQIVNDFQKGDIAEGYSVSREKKESFPLTVTSAQKNPTAFYLCASSTWTSGDTDTQYFGPGTRLTVL.

A few counts support this clone. The CDR3: CASRGVSSYEQYF. The CDR3 DNA reads TGTGCCAGCAGAGGGGTGAGCTCCTACGAGCAGTACTTC. This sequence joins TRBV2 and TRBJ2-7; TRBD1 is a possible D gene (5 bases). The CDR3 is made up of 13 amino acids. Germline V gives CDR1 SNHLY, CDR2 FYNNEI. The V gene lost 6 bases and the J gene lost 0 bases, with 9 bases spanning the gap.